This TCR beta chain was sequenced in a study of identical twins. Study results and limitations: Insertions were fewer in abundant cord blood beta clonotypes, whereas memory repertoires showed none of this pattern. Zero-insertion analyses were open to partial confounding by invariant MAIT and iNKT cells. Within monozygotic twins, out-of-frame TCR alpha sharing was underestimated by the models. Out-of-frame alpha sequences that twins shared showed excess low generation probability.

MiXCR, run by TCRdb on the 5' RACE reads, gives a single entry per CDR3 protein. The table shows approximately 590,000 distinct CDR3 sequences, with approximately 10% occurring only once. The CDR3 is 14 residues long. CDR1 is LGHNA, CDR2 YSLEER, per germline. V lost 3 bases and J lost 0, with 5 bases in between. This clonotype was found many times. Its antigen is unknown. These data were likewise used in another study, on yellow fever vaccine responses in identical twins.

The TCR sequence derives from a young woman in good health. Source material: PBMCs. J is TRBJ2-2 and V is TRBV4-3; D remains unclear. The DNA for the CDR3 is TGCGCCAGCAGCCAGTTAGCGAACACCGGGGAGCTGTTTTTT. Translated, it gives CASSQLANTGELFF.